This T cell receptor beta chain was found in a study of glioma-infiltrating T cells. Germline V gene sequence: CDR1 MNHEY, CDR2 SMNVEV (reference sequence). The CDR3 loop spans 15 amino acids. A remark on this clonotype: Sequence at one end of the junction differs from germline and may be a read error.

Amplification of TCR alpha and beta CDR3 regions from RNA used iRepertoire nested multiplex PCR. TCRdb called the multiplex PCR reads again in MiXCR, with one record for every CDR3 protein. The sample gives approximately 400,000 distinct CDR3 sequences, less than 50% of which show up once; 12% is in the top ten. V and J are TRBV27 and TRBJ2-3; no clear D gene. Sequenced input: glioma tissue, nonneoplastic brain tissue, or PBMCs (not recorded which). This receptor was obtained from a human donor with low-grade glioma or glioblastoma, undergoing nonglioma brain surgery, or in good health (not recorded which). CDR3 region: CAGSLLGGGTDTQYF. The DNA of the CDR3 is TGTGCCGGCAGTTTACTTGGCGGAGGCACAGATACGCAGTATTTT.